These 29 T cell receptor beta chains were sequenced from one sample in a study of blood T cell repertoires in COVID-19. Sequencing was performed with immunoSEQ multiplex PCR; in TCRdb, only in-frame clones are kept and a portion is missing. This table holds approximately 170,000 clones, about 88% found once. The sample taken for sequencing was PBMCs or T cells enriched from blood (not recorded which). The receptor source for this set is a woman aged 18-35 years who had recovered from COVID-19.

The genes are TRBV18 and TRBJ2-1, with 7 bases matching TRBD1. The CDR3 covers 14 residues. V was clipped by 4 bases and J by 2 bases; unmatched bases: 2. The germline gives CDR1 KGHSH, CDR2 LQKENI. CDR3 sequence reads: CASSQQGTYNEQFF. CDR3 sequence (DNA): TGTGCCAGCTCACAACAGGGGACCTACAATGAGCAGTTCTTC.

The CDR3 sequence: CASGPGLAGKDEQYF. The CDR3 DNA sequence: TGTGCCAGCGGACCGGGACTAGCGGGAAAGGACGAGCAGTACTTC. V gene TRBV2 combines with J gene TRBJ2-7, with 13 positions matching TRBD2. Germline V gene lookup returns CDR1 SNHLY and CDR2 FYNNEI. The CDR3 has 15 amino acids. Losses at the gene ends were 8 bases for V and 5 bases for J; bases not matched to a gene: 9.

J is TRBJ1-5 and V is TRBV6-5; 7 bases line up with TRBD1. V lost 7 bases to trimming and J lost 3 bases; unmatched junction nucleotides: 6. This CDR3 contains 14 residues. CDR1 and CDR2 from the germline V gene are MNHEY and SVGAGI. Here the CDR3 reads CASTNDRVNQPQHF. The CDR3 coding sequence is TGTGCCAGCACCAACGACAGGGTCAATCAGCCCCAGCATTTT.

This clone turned up a few times. The chain uses TRBV7-8 and TRBJ2-6; D possibly corresponds to TRBD1 (5 bases). V lost 2 bases to trimming and J lost 2 bases, with 10 bases between them. The CDR3 has 16 residues. The germline CDR1 and CDR2 sequences are SGHVS and FQNEAQ. The CDR3: CASSLTRVTGANVLTF. The DNA for the CDR3 is TGTGCCAGCAGCTTAACCAGGGTTACTGGGGCCAACGTCCTGACTTTC.

The chain couples TRBV7-2 to TRBJ2-3; no definite D call. Germline V gene sequence: CDR1 SGHTA, CDR2 FQGNSA. The CDR3 contains 13 residues. Trimming left V 2 bases short and J 0 bases short, with 3 bases between. The chain's CDR3 is CASSLPSTDTQYF. The CDR3 nucleotides are TGTGCCAGCAGCTTACCTAGCACAGATACGCAGTATTTT.

V gene TRBV7-8 combines with J gene TRBJ1-4; 7 nucleotides agree with TRBD1. Germline V lookup: CDR1 SGHVS, CDR2 FQNEAQ. The CDR3 runs to 16 residues. J lost 8 bases, V lost 4 bases, and 13 bases had no gene match. DNA for the CDR3: TGTGCCAGCAGCTCCGCCCTGACAGGGCGAGAGGAAAAACTGTTTTTT. It yields the protein CASSSALTGREEKLFF.

This chain joins TRBV7-2 and TRBJ1-2, with D unclear. V dropped 5 bases and J dropped 4 bases, with 14 bases sitting between them. This CDR3 is built from 14 residues. Germline V gene data show CDR1 as SGHTA and CDR2 as FQGNSA. CDR3 sequence (DNA): TGTGCCAGCAGCCAAGGTACGGGGAGCTATGGCTACACCTTC. This codes for CASSQGTGSYGYTF.

CDR3 nucleotide sequence: TGTGCCAGTAAGGGAGCCCTGACGGCGTTGAACACTGAAGCTTTCTTT. The encoded protein is CASKGALTALNTEAFF. This chain joins TRBV19 and TRBJ1-1; unclear D gene. Per the germline V gene, CDR1 is LNHDA and CDR2 is SQIVND (reference sequence). Trimming removed 7 bases at V and 0 bases at J, with 18 bases between. The CDR3 runs 16 residues.

V is TRBV10-3 and J is TRBJ2-2; 10 bases are shared with TRBD1. The ends lost 5 bases at V and 9 bases at J; junction bases unmatched: 9. Germline V gene lookup returns CDR1 ENHRY and CDR2 SYGVKD. The CDR3 is 15 residues long. The CDR3 region has the DNA TGTGCCATCAGTATGAGTGACAGGGGGCAGCGGGAGCTGTTTTTT. Amino acid sequence: CAISMSDRGQRELFF.

V and J are TRBV12-3 or TRBV12-4 and TRBJ2-7, with D possibly being TRBD1 (6 bases). The CDR3 is 12 residues long. The V end lost 6 bases, the J end lost 9 bases, and 15 bases lay between the germline ends. CDR3 in DNA: TGTGCCAGCAGCGCAGGGGATCTCGGGCAGTACTTC. Protein sequence: CASSAGDLGQYF.

This chain connects TRBV2 to TRBJ1-1, with TRBD1 as a possible D gene (5 bases). Trimming took 6 bases from V and 1 from J, leaving 9 bases between them. CDR3 length: 13 residues. Germline V gene sequence: CDR1 SNHLY, CDR2 FYNNEI. Written as DNA, the CDR3 is TGTGCCAGCAGCTTAGACAGGAACACTGAAGCTTTCTTT. Its translation is CASSLDRNTEAFF.

This clone was counted a few times. The V gene is TRBV2, the J gene TRBJ1-1; 9 bases are shared with TRBD1. The junction had 2 bases not matched to a gene; V was cut back by 3 bases and J by 0 bases. The germline CDR1 and CDR2 sequences are SNHLY and FYNNEI. CDR3 length: 15 amino acids. The CDR3 region has the DNA TGTGCCAGCAGTGAGGACAGGGGCATGAACACTGAAGCTTTCTTT. Translated: CASSEDRGMNTEAFF.

The genes are TRBV29-1 and TRBJ1-1, with unresolved D. Germline V gene sequence: CDR1 SQVTM, CDR2 ANQGSEA. The V end lost 1 base, the J end lost 1 base, and 7 bases lay between the germline ends. CDR3 length: 13 residues. Here the CDR3 reads CSVEGQENTEAFF. The CDR3 nucleotides read TGCAGCGTTGAAGGGCAGGAGAACACTGAAGCTTTCTTT.

In this sample, this clone turned up once. V gene TRBV6-1 combines with J gene TRBJ1-3, with D possibly TRBD1 on 5 matching bases. Germline V lookup: CDR1 MNHNS, CDR2 SASEGT. V lost 3 bases, J lost 4 bases, and 16 bases lay in between. The CDR3 totals 16 residues. The DNA of the CDR3 is TGTGCCAGCAGTGAGGGGGGGGGTAAACGAGGAAACACCATATATTTT. Amino acids: CASSEGGGKRGNTIYF.

V usage is TRBV29-1 and J usage is TRBJ1-2; 8 nucleotides match TRBD1. The ends lost 4 bases at V and 5 bases at J; junction bases unmatched: 15. This CDR3 contains 16 residues. CDR1 and CDR2 from the germline V gene are SQVTM and ANQGSEA. The CDR3 region is CSVGGLGQGFFYGYTF. CDR3 DNA: TGCAGCGTTGGGGGGCTCGGACAGGGCTTTTTTTATGGCTACACCTTC.

This chain links TRBV4-2 with TRBJ1-3, with a weak D call TRBD1 (6 bases). Germline V gene data show CDR1 as LGHNA and CDR2 as YNFKEQ. V shed 0 bases and J shed 1 base, with 7 bases lying between them. This CDR3 contains 15 residues. The CDR3 spells CASSQDRGSGNTIYF. In DNA, the CDR3 is TGTGCCAGCAGCCAAGACAGGGGATCTGGAAACACCATATATTTT.

This clone turned up a few times. The chain recombines TRBV29-1 with TRBJ2-7, with 8 positions matching TRBD1. Per the germline V gene, CDR1 is SQVTM and CDR2 is ANQGSEA. The V gene end was trimmed by 2 bases and the J gene end by 6 bases; junction bases not matched to a gene: 3. CDR3 length: 12 residues. The CDR3 loop reads CSVEQGALEQYF. The CDR3 coding sequence is TGCAGCGTTGAACAGGGGGCTCTCGAGCAGTACTTC.

This clone has only one observation. The rearrangement links TRBV5-1 to TRBJ1-3; D is uncertain. The CDR3 is 16 residues long. Germline lookup yields CDR1 SGHRS and CDR2 YFSETQ. Trimming took off 4 bases at V and 2 bases at J, with 16 bases between the two ends. CDR3 amino acids: CASSLTGERPGNTIYF. CDR3 DNA sequence: TGCGCCAGCAGCCTTACCGGGGAGCGTCCTGGAAACACCATATATTTT.

This chain uses TRBV19 with TRBJ2-7, with D perhaps TRBD2 (5 bases). The germline CDR1 and CDR2 sequences are LNHDA and SQIVND (reference sequence). V was clipped by 11 bases and J by 6 bases, with 14 bases between them. This CDR3 has 11 residues. The CDR3 nucleotides read TGTGCCCGGAGGACGGCCGTCGAGCAGTACTTC. This gives the protein CARRTAVEQYF.

V is TRBV4-3 and J is TRBJ2-1; the match to TRBD2 covers 7 bases. The J segment lost 4 bases and the V segment lost 0 bases, leaving 6 bases of the junction unmatched. The CDR3 loop spans 16 amino acids. CDR1 and CDR2 (germline): LGHNA, YSLEER. The CDR3 DNA follows: TGCGCCAGCAGCCAAGACAGCTCGCGGGGGTACAATGAGCAGTTCTTC. As protein: CASSQDSSRGYNEQFF.

V and J are TRBV28 and TRBJ2-2; 7 nucleotides agree with TRBD2. V trimming: 6 bases; J trimming: 2 bases; junction bases outside the gene matches: 6. The CDR3 is made up of 15 amino acids. Germline loops: CDR1 MDHEN, CDR2 SYDVKM. The CDR3 reads CASSPGLPNTGELFF. CDR3 coding DNA: TGTGCCAGCAGCCCGGGACTACCTAACACCGGGGAGCTGTTTTTT.

This chain connects TRBV7-6 to TRBJ2-7, with 10 bases aligning to TRBD2. Germline V lookup: CDR1 SGHVS, CDR2 FNYEAQ. The V gene end was trimmed by 8 bases and the J gene end by 0 bases; junction bases not matched to a gene: 13. The CDR3 sequence is 17 residues long. CDR3 in DNA: TGTGCCAGCTCCGTCCCCCTTAGCGGGGGGACCTCCTACGAGCAGTACTTC. This translates into CASSVPLSGGTSYEQYF. The full variable domain, rest sourced from reference TRBV7-6 and TRBJ2-7, is GAGVSQSPRYKVTKRGQDVALRCDPISGHVSLYWYRQALGQGPEFLTYFNYEAQQDKSGLPNDRFSAERPEGSISTLTIQRTEQRDSAMYRCASSVPLSGGTSYEQYFGPGTRLTVT.

The count of this clone is one. The J gene is TRBJ2-1, the V gene TRBV21-1; the D call of TRBD1 is as the table states it, not checked on the DNA. TRBV21-1 is given as a pseudogene. There are 15 residues in the CDR3. The CDR3, as DNA: TGTGCCAGCAGCAAAGCGGGGGCCATCTGCAATGAGCAGTTCTTC. It codes for CASSKAGAICNEQFF.

The rearrangement links TRBV18 to TRBJ1-1; D unresolved. The CDR3 is made up of 13 amino acids. Per germline, CDR1 KGHSH and CDR2 LQKENI. V was clipped by 2 bases and J by 6 bases, with 10 bases between them. The CDR3 region is CASSPSGSPEAFF. The CDR3 bases are TGTGCCAGCTCACCATCCGGGTCTCCTGAAGCTTTCTTT. The full variable domain, completed using reference TRBV18 and TRBJ1-1, is NAGVMQNPRHLVRRRGQEARLRCSPMKGHSHVYWYRQLPEEGLKFMVYLQKENIIDESGMPKERFSAEFPKEGPSILRIQQVVRGDSAAYFCASSPSGSPEAFFGQGTRLTVV.

CDR3 amino acids: CASRARQRGWVGDTQYF. CDR3 nucleotides: TGTGCCAGCAGGGCCAGGCAGCGGGGGTGGGTGGGAGATACGCAGTATTTT. The genes are TRBV2 and TRBJ2-3; 8 nucleotides agree with TRBD2. CDR1 is SNHLY, CDR2 FYNNEI, per germline. V trimming: 6 bases; J trimming: 5 bases; junction bases outside the gene matches: 16. This CDR3 spans 17 amino acids.

CDR3 sequence reads: CASSFARGQVLGAGANVLTF. In nucleotides, the CDR3 is TGTGCCAGCAGTTTCGCCAGGGGCCAGGTTTTAGGTGCTGGGGCCAACGTCCTGACTTTC. The chain uses TRBV28 and TRBJ2-6; a possible D gene is TRBD1 (6 bases). The CDR3 is made up of 20 amino acids. The germline CDR1 and CDR2 sequences are MDHEN and SYDVKM. V lost 3 bases and J lost 2, with 23 bases in between.

This sequence joins TRBV7-6 and TRBJ2-5, with TRBD2 matching 8 bases. V shed 5 bases, J shed 2 bases, and the junction held 10 bases outside the gene matches. The CDR3 has 16 amino acids. From germline, CDR1 is SGHVS and CDR2 FNYEAQ. The CDR3 coding sequence is TGTGCCAGCAGCCCCCGATCTCCTAGCGGGCAAGAGACCCAGTACTTC. This encodes CASSPRSPSGQETQYF.

This clone showed up just once. This chain links TRBV10-1 with TRBJ1-5; weak D call: TRBD1 (5 bases). CDR1 is WNHNN and CDR2 is SYGVQD in the germline V gene (reference sequence). CDR3 length equals 12 residues. V lost 11 bases and J lost 6, with 14 bases in between. For the CDR3, the DNA is TGCGCCGACGGGGGGGTAGGTCAGCCCCAGCATTTT. It yields the protein CADGGVGQPQHF.

This rearrangement joins TRBV12-5 to TRBJ2-3; 10 bases line up with TRBD1. The CDR3 runs to 15 residues. Germline V gene sequence: CDR1 LGHNT, CDR2 FRNRAP. The V segment lost 6 bases and the J segment 2 bases; nucleotides outside the gene matches: 5. The CDR3 is CASGSGTGDTDTQYF. CDR3 in DNA: TGTGCTAGTGGGTCCGGGACAGGGGACACAGATACGCAGTATTTT.